The 28 T cell receptor beta chains below come from one sample, sequenced in a study of blood T cell repertoires in COVID-19. Clones were sequenced by immunoSEQ multiplex PCR, and TCRdb holds only the in-frame ones, with some missing. The sample carries roughly 260,000 clones, roughly 80% recorded once. Material for sequencing was peripheral blood. The source is a woman aged 80 or over with active or convalescent COVID-19.

This sequence joins TRBV7-2 and TRBJ2-7; 8 nucleotides agree with TRBD2. The V gene end was trimmed by 0 bases and the J gene end by 0 bases; junction bases not matched to a gene: 1. The CDR3 is made up of 15 amino acids. Germline assignment: CDR1 SGHTA and CDR2 FQGNSA. The chain's CDR3 is CASSLAAGGSYEQYF. The CDR3 bases are TGTGCCAGCAGCTTAGCGGCGGGGGGCTCCTACGAGCAGTACTTC.

About this clone: The same CDR3 is also encoded by other DNA sequences in this sample. The chain links TRBV30 to TRBJ1-5; 7 bases line up with TRBD1. Germline V gene data show CDR1 as GTSNPN and CDR2 as SVGIG (reference sequence). The V segment lost 0 bases and the J segment 4 bases; nucleotides outside the gene matches: 0. The CDR3 is 13 residues long. CDR3 loop: CAWSVQGNQPQHF. CDR3 DNA sequence: TGTGCCTGGAGTGTACAGGGGAATCAGCCCCAGCATTTT. Full variable domain (outside the CDR3, taken from reference TRBV30 and TRBJ1-5): SQTIHQWPATLVQPVGSPLSLECTVEGTSNPNLYWYRQAAGRGLQLLFYSVGIGQISSEVPQNLSASRPQDRQFILSSKKLLLSDSGFYLCAWSVQGNQPQHFGDGTRLSIL.

The chain employs TRBV4-2 and TRBJ2-2; 12 nucleotides agree with TRBD2. With 1 base clipped from V and 1 base from J, the junction kept 7 bases outside the gene matches. From germline, CDR1 is LGHNA and CDR2 YNFKEQ. This CDR3 is built from 19 residues. The CDR3 coding sequence is TGTGCCAGCAGCCAAGGGACACTAGCGGGGGGAAAGAACACCGGGGAGCTGTTTTTT. Protein: CASSQGTLAGGKNTGELFF.

The rearrangement uses TRBV11-2 and TRBJ1-3; unclear D gene. This CDR3 spans 13 amino acids. Germline CDR1 and CDR2: SGHAT and FQNNGV. Trimming took off 5 bases at V and 1 base at J, with 6 bases between the two ends. CDR3 residues: CASSAASGNTIYF. CDR3 DNA: TGTGCCAGCAGCGCGGCTTCTGGAAACACCATATATTTT. Complete variable domain (other parts from reference TRBV11-2 and TRBJ1-3): EAGVAQSPRYKIIEKRQSVAFWCNPISGHATLYWYQQILGQGPKLLIQFQNNGVVDDSQLPKDRFSAERLKGVDSTLKIQPAKLEDSAVYLCASSAASGNTIYFGEGSWLTVV.

This chain links TRBV28 with TRBJ2-1, with TRBD2 matching 7 bases. Trimming at V came to 3 bases and at J to 2 bases, leaving 4 bases not matched to a gene. The CDR3 has 15 amino acids. Looked up from germline, CDR1 is MDHEN and CDR2 is SYDVKM. The CDR3 nucleotides read TGTGCCAGCAGTTTGGCCAGCGGGGCCTACAATGAGCAGTTCTTC. It translates to CASSLASGAYNEQFF.

The rearrangement links TRBV6-5 to TRBJ1-1; 9 nucleotides match TRBD1. Germline CDR1 is MNHEY and CDR2 is SVGAGI. This CDR3 has 15 amino acids. V lost 5 bases to trimming and J lost 5 bases; unmatched junction nucleotides: 9. DNA of the CDR3: TGTGCCAGCAGTCCCAGGACAGGGGTGAGGACTGAAGCTTTCTTT. Protein product: CASSPRTGVRTEAFF.

The chain couples TRBV6-2 or TRBV6-3 to TRBJ2-3; the match to TRBD2 covers 7 bases. Trimming removed 5 bases from V and 0 bases from J; junction bases left unmatched: 11. The CDR3 is 17 amino acids. Germline assignment: CDR1 MNHEY and CDR2 SVGEGT. The CDR3, as DNA: TGTGCCAGCAGTCTCAAACTAGCGAGCTATAGCACAGATACGCAGTATTTT. Translating it yields CASSLKLASYSTDTQYF.

The V call is TRBV15, the J call TRBJ1-3, with 8 bases that match TRBD1. V dropped 5 bases and J dropped 3; count of bases not matched to a gene: 3. Per the germline V gene, CDR1 is LNHNV and CDR2 is YYDKDF (reference sequence). This CDR3 comprises 14 residues. The CDR3 DNA reads as TGTGCCACCAGCCCGACAGGGGTTGGAAACACCATATATTTT. Translated: CATSPTGVGNTIYF.

This chain uses TRBV21-1 with TRBJ2-1; the listed D gene, TRBD1, was not tested against the DNA. TRBV21-1 is shown as a pseudogene. This CDR3 comprises 16 residues. This CDR3 is CARWEGATGRPGTHFF. As DNA, the CDR3 is TGTGCCAGATGGGAAGGGGCCACAGGGCGGCCGGGGACGCATTTCTTC.

This CDR3 reads CSVRNRLNTEAFF. CDR3 nucleotides: TGCAGCGTTCGAAACAGATTGAACACTGAAGCTTTCTTT. This sequence joins TRBV29-1 and TRBJ1-1; D is unresolved. This CDR3 is 13 amino acids long. With 5 bases removed from V and 0 bases from J, the gap between germline ends came to 10 bases. The germline CDR1 and CDR2 sequences are SQVTM and ANQGSEA.

The chain carries TRBV29-1 and TRBJ2-7; a weak D match, TRBD1 (6 bases). This CDR3 region has 14 residues. Trimming took off 5 bases at V and 3 bases at J, with 17 bases between the two ends. CDR1 and CDR2 (germline): SQVTM, ANQGSEA. CDR3 residues: CSVTGTNGGYEQYF. The CDR3 DNA is TGCAGCGTTACAGGGACGAATGGGGGCTACGAGCAGTACTTC.

The V gene is TRBV28, the J gene TRBJ1-4; TRBD1 agrees at 7 bases. Germline trimming cut 5 bases from V and 4 bases from J; bases unmatched to any gene: 10. Germline lookup yields CDR1 MDHEN and CDR2 SYDVKM. This CDR3 contains 16 residues. CDR3 region: CASSPPGQLYNEKLFF. The CDR3 DNA sequence: TGTGCCAGCAGTCCACCGGGACAGCTCTATAATGAAAAACTGTTTTTT. The whole variable domain, remainder taken from reference TRBV28 and TRBJ1-4, is DVKVTQSSRYLVKRTGEKVFLECVQDMDHENMFWYRQDPGLGLRLIYFSYDVKMKEKGDIPEGYSVSREKKERFSLILESASTNQTSMYLCASSPPGQLYNEKLFFGSGTQLSVL.

This clone was found a few times. This chain connects TRBV30 to TRBJ1-4, with 9 bases fitting TRBD1. The CDR3 consists of 14 residues. Germline trimming cut 5 bases from V and 8 bases from J; bases unmatched to any gene: 9. Germline V gene sequence: CDR1 GTSNPN, CDR2 SVGIG (reference sequence). CDR3 amino acids: CAWGLGQGGEKLFF. CDR3 in DNA: TGTGCCTGGGGCCTGGGACAGGGTGGGGAAAAACTGTTTTTT.

The gene calls are TRBV5-1 and TRBJ2-2; TRBD1 agrees at 7 bases. Germline CDR1 reads SGHRS; CDR2 reads YFSETQ. V trimming: 5 bases; J trimming: 4 bases; junction bases outside the gene matches: 8. The CDR3 is made up of 15 amino acids. CDR3 coding DNA: TGCGCCAGCAGTCGCACAGGGGAGCCCACCGGGGAGCTGTTTTTT. It codes for CASSRTGEPTGELFF.

V usage is TRBV5-1 and J usage is TRBJ2-5, with 8 bases fitting TRBD1. The CDR3 extends over 15 amino acids. The ends lost 1 base at V and 4 bases at J; junction bases unmatched: 6. CDR1 and CDR2 (germline): SGHRS, YFSETQ. The CDR3 is CASSLFGQGAETQYF. The CDR3 DNA sequence: TGCGCCAGCAGCTTGTTCGGTCAGGGGGCAGAGACCCAGTACTTC. The whole variable domain, remainder taken from reference TRBV5-1 and TRBJ2-5, is KAGVTQTPRYLIKTRGQQVTLSCSPISGHRSVSWYQQTPGQGLQFLFEYFSETQRNKGNFPGRFSGRQFSNSRSEMNVSTLELGDSALYLCASSLFGQGAETQYFGPGTRLLVL.

The rearrangement links TRBV3-1 (or the pseudogene TRBV3-2) to TRBJ1-4, with D unclear. From germline, CDR1 is LGHDT and CDR2 YNNKEL (reference sequence). The CDR3 contains 15 residues. Between the trimmed V and J ends, which lost 4 bases and 10 bases, there was a span of 19 bases. The CDR3 DNA is TGTGCCAGCAGCCTCCGTCTGACATCCACCCCAAAACTGTTTTTT. Translated: CASSLRLTSTPKLFF.

The gene calls are TRBV3-1 (or the pseudogene TRBV3-2) and TRBJ1-4, with D perhaps TRBD1 (6 bases). Germline-derived CDR1 and CDR2 are LGHDT and YNNKEL (reference sequence). The CDR3 is 15 amino acids. V lost 3 bases and J 5 bases, leaving 13 bases between the germline ends. The CDR3 region has the DNA TGTGCCAGCAGCCAGACACAGGGCCTAAATGAAAAACTGTTTTTT. Translating it yields CASSQTQGLNEKLFF.

V gene TRBV4-2 combines with J gene TRBJ2-1; TRBD1 matches at 11 bases. This CDR3 contains 15 residues. Germline-derived CDR1 and CDR2 are LGHNA and YNFKEQ. V was clipped by 2 bases and J by 5 bases; unmatched bases: 2. CDR3 sequence (DNA): TGTGCCAGCAGCCAAAGGGACAGGGGGGACAATGAGCAGTTCTTC. Its protein is CASSQRDRGDNEQFF.

The V call is TRBV9, the J call TRBJ1-1; D is possibly TRBD1 (5 bases). CDR1 is SGDLS and CDR2 is YYNGEE in the germline V gene. Deletions cut 4 bases from V and 4 bases from J, with 14 bases between. This CDR3 spans 14 amino acids. CDR3 sequence: CASSRQRGGTEAFF. In nucleotides, the CDR3 is TGTGCCAGCAGCCGTCAGCGGGGGGGCACTGAAGCTTTCTTT.

V and J are TRBV28 and TRBJ2-1; the match to TRBD2 covers 9 bases. V lost 3 bases to trimming and J lost 6 bases; unmatched junction nucleotides: 9. This CDR3 is 16 amino acids long. CDR1 and CDR2 (germline): MDHEN, SYDVKM. CDR3 sequence reads: CASSFGWGTSPNEQFF. The CDR3 DNA reads TGTGCCAGCAGTTTCGGGTGGGGGACTAGCCCCAATGAGCAGTTCTTC.

This clone was counted once. The genes are TRBV5-1 and TRBJ2-3, with TRBD1 as a possible D gene (5 bases). There are 14 residues in the CDR3. V was shortened by 4 bases and J by 6 bases, with 15 bases between the two germline ends. The germline CDR1 and CDR2 sequences are SGHRS and YFSETQ. In DNA, the CDR3 is TGCGCCAGCAGCCAAAACAAACCAGGGGATACGCAGTATTTT. This sequence encodes CASSQNKPGDTQYF.

This rearrangement joins TRBV2 to TRBJ2-5, with TRBD1 matching over 9 bases. This CDR3 comprises 20 residues. V was pared by 2 bases and J by 2 bases, with 18 bases of the junction left unmatched. CDR1 is SNHLY, CDR2 FYNNEI, per germline. CDR3 sequence reads: CASSERGQGQLPTSQETQYF. DNA for the CDR3: TGTGCCAGCAGTGAAAGAGGACAGGGGCAACTTCCCACCTCACAAGAGACCCAGTACTTC.

The chain is built from TRBV5-4 and TRBJ2-2; possible D gene TRBD1, 6 bases. CDR3 length: 14 residues. Trimming took off 2 bases at V and 7 bases at J, with 12 bases between the two ends. CDR1 and CDR2 from the germline V gene are SGHNT and YYREEE (reference sequence). This CDR3 is CASSFGGAVGELFF. The CDR3, as DNA: TGTGCCAGCAGCTTTGGGGGCGCGGTCGGGGAGCTGTTTTTT.

The rearrangement uses TRBV11-3 and TRBJ2-1, with TRBD2 as a possible D gene (6 bases). The CDR3 spans 15 residues. Between the trimmed V and J ends, which lost 5 bases and 0 bases, there was a span of 11 bases. Germline V gives CDR1 SGHNT, CDR2 YENEEA. The CDR3 bases are TGTGCCAGCAGCATGGATAGCGGCTCCTACAATGAGCAGTTCTTC. Translation: CASSMDSGSYNEQFF.

The V call is TRBV28, the J call TRBJ1-1; D is undetermined. V was clipped by 2 bases and J by 0 bases, with 10 bases between them. The CDR3 totals 15 residues. Germline V lookup: CDR1 MDHEN, CDR2 SYDVKM. The CDR3 reads CASSLDGGVNTEAFF. The CDR3 DNA follows: TGTGCCAGCAGTTTAGACGGAGGAGTGAACACTGAAGCTTTCTTT.

This chain joins TRBV6-5 and TRBJ1-2; 10 bases line up with TRBD1. V lost 6 bases, J lost 4 bases, and 5 bases stayed unmatched. The CDR3 totals 14 residues. The germline V gene has CDR1 MNHEY and CDR2 SVGAGI. CDR3 loop: CASRPTGGFYGYTF. In nucleotides, the CDR3 is TGTGCCAGCAGACCGACAGGGGGCTTCTATGGCTACACCTTC.

This clone has more than one count but fewer than ten. The chain recombines TRBV6-6 with TRBJ1-2; D is unclear. The CDR3 loop spans 13 amino acids. Germline loops: CDR1 MNHNY, CDR2 SVGAGI (reference sequence). Trimming shortened V by 2 bases and J by 1 base, and 5 bases separated the two germline ends. The CDR3 nucleotides are TGTGCCAGCAGTTACACAGATAACTATGGCTACACCTTC. Its translation: CASSYTDNYGYTF.

The V call is TRBV7-9, the J call TRBJ2-2; the match to TRBD1 covers 9 bases. Germline lookup yields CDR1 SEHNR and CDR2 FQNEAQ (reference sequence). The CDR3 sequence is 15 residues long. V lost 7 bases, J lost 5 bases, and 8 bases stayed unmatched. CDR3 coding DNA: TGTGCCAGCATCACGGGGACAGGGAGTACCGGGGAGCTGTTTTTT. This translates into CASITGTGSTGELFF.